These 7 T cell receptor beta chains were sequenced from one sample in a study of T cell responses to AZD1222 COVID-19 vaccine. TCRdb's copy holds only in-frame clones and misses some; the assay was immunoSEQ multiplex PCR. The sample consists of about 210,000 clones, less than 95% of them appearing once. Material: peripheral blood, obtained 28 days after the second dose of the MenACWY control vaccine. The receptors were gathered from an adult who received the MenACWY meningococcal vaccine as a control.

This clone was detected once. The chain is built from TRBV27 and TRBJ2-1, with 11 bases fitting TRBD2. The V and J ends lost 5 bases and 9 bases, in that order; junction bases with no gene match: 18. The CDR3 has 18 amino acids. CDR1 MNHEY and CDR2 SMNVEV come from the germline V gene (reference sequence). CDR3 in DNA: TGTGCCAGCAGTGCAGGGGTCAGTGAACTAGCGGGAGCTAGTGAGCAGTTCTTC. It specifies CASSAGVSELAGASEQFF.

V and J are TRBV7-2 and TRBJ1-4; 8 positions match TRBD1. After removal of 5 bases from V and 8 bases from J, the junction contained 7 bases not matched to a gene. Germline V CDR1 and CDR2: SGHTA, FQGNSA. CDR3 size: 14 residues. The CDR3 spells CASSLDGTGEKLFF. The CDR3 region has the DNA TGTGCCAGCAGCCTAGATGGGACAGGCGAAAAACTGTTTTTT.

The chain uses TRBV18 and TRBJ2-1; D ambiguous. CDR1 and CDR2 (germline): KGHSH, LQKENI. The CDR3 length is 12 residues. Between the trimmed V and J ends, which lost 2 bases and 5 bases, there was a span of 4 bases. CDR3 loop: CASSPRDNEQFF. The CDR3 DNA reads TGTGCCAGCTCACCAAGGGACAATGAGCAGTTCTTC.

This sequence joins TRBV2 and TRBJ1-2; D unresolved. This CDR3 is built from 13 residues. With 7 bases removed from V and 2 bases from J, the gap between germline ends came to 11 bases. Per germline, CDR1 SNHLY and CDR2 FYNNEI. For the CDR3, the DNA is TGTGCCAGCACTGTAACACGGAACTATGGCTACACCTTC. Translated: CASTVTRNYGYTF.

The V and J genes are TRBV19 and TRBJ2-2; unclear D gene. This CDR3 comprises 13 residues. The V end lost 6 bases, the J end lost 5 bases, and 10 bases lay between the germline ends. CDR1 and CDR2 (germline): LNHDA, SQIVND (reference sequence). The CDR3 bases are TGTGCCAGTAGCTCTCAATGGACCGGGGAGCTGTTTTTT. Amino acid sequence: CASSSQWTGELFF.

The chain employs TRBV2 and TRBJ2-7; no reliable D call. The V and J ends lost 8 bases and 0 bases respectively, with 17 bases between them. From germline, CDR1 is SNHLY and CDR2 FYNNEI. The CDR3 is 15 amino acids. In nucleotides, the CDR3 is TGTGCCAGCGCCAAGTCACAGACTTACTCCTACGAGCAGTACTTC. It encodes CASAKSQTYSYEQYF.

V gene TRBV5-4 combines with J gene TRBJ1-1; D gene uncertain. This CDR3 is 13 amino acids long. Per the germline V gene, CDR1 is SGHNT and CDR2 is YYREEE (reference sequence). V was pared by 1 base and J by 4 bases, with 8 bases between. The CDR3 DNA reads TGTGCCAGCAGCTTGTTAGGAATCACTGAAGCTTTCTTT. Its translation: CASSLLGITEAFF. Using reference TRBV5-4 and TRBJ1-1 for the parts outside the CDR3, the full variable domain is ETGVTQSPTHLIKTRGQQVTLRCSSQSGHNTVSWYQQALGQGPQFIFQYYREEENGRGNFPPRFSGLQFPNYSSELNVNALELDDSALYLCASSLLGITEAFFGQGTRLTVV.